One sample yielded the 8 T cell receptor beta chains listed below, sequenced in a study of blood T cell repertoires in COVID-19. Profiling relied on immunoSEQ multiplex PCR, and the TCRdb table lists in-frame clones only, not all of them. The sample carries roughly 300,000 clones, around 86% recorded once. The sample was peripheral blood. These receptors were obtained from a woman between 40 and 55 years old who had recovered from COVID-19.

The chain uses TRBV19 and TRBJ1-5; D perhaps matches TRBD1 (6 bases). The ends were cut back, 0 bases at V and 4 bases at J, with 16 bases in the middle. The CDR3 consists of 17 residues. Germline V gene data show CDR1 as LNHDA and CDR2 as SQIVND (reference sequence). CDR3 nucleotide sequence: TGTGCCAGTAGTATAGATGGGCGGGGAGGGGGTAATCAGCCCCAGCATTTT. It codes for CASSIDGRGGGNQPQHF. Based on the CDR3 plus reference TRBV19 and TRBJ1-5, the full variable domain is DGGITQSPKYLFRKEGQNVTLSCEQNLNHDAMYWYRQDPGQGLRLIYYSQIVNDFQKGDIAEGYSVSREKKESFPLTVTSAQKNPTAFYLCASSIDGRGGGNQPQHFGDGTRLSIL.

The rearrangement links TRBV6-5 to TRBJ1-2; 9 bases match TRBD1. The germline gives CDR1 MNHEY, CDR2 SVGAGI. V trimming: 6 bases; J trimming: 4 bases; junction bases outside the gene matches: 9. The CDR3 covers 15 residues. The CDR3 spells CASRKQGARSYGYTF. CDR3 bases: TGTGCCAGCAGAAAACAGGGGGCGCGGTCCTATGGCTACACCTTC.

J is TRBJ1-2 and V is TRBV6-5; 7 nucleotides line up with TRBD1. V gave up 4 bases and J gave up 5 bases; unmatched junction bases: 10. This CDR3 contains 15 residues. Germline assignment: CDR1 MNHEY and CDR2 SVGAGI. The DNA for the CDR3 is TGTGCCAGCAGTTCTGTGACAGGGCTTTGGTATGGCTACACCTTC. Translating gives CASSSVTGLWYGYTF.

This clone was detected only once. The chain uses TRBV11-2 and TRBJ2-3; 7 nucleotides line up with TRBD2. V was clipped by 1 base and J by 5 bases; unmatched bases: 15. From germline, CDR1 is SGHAT and CDR2 FQNNGV. The CDR3 runs to 18 residues. In nucleotides, the CDR3 is TGTGCCAGCAGCTTAGTAGCCGGCGGGGGTTTTATGGGAGATACGCAGTATTTT. Amino acid sequence: CASSLVAGGGFMGDTQYF.

The chain recombines TRBV6-5 with TRBJ1-2; D perhaps matches TRBD1 (6 bases). V shed 0 bases and J shed 6 bases, with 8 bases lying between them. There are 13 residues in the CDR3. Germline CDR1 reads MNHEY; CDR2 reads SVGAGI. CDR3 bases: TGTGCCAGCAGTTACTCGCGGGGGCATGGCTACACCTTC. Protein: CASSYSRGHGYTF.

This clone was seen just once. The CDR3, as DNA: TGTGCCAGTAGTCCAGGGGTCGGGGTCTCGCGCGGCTACACCTTC. It encodes CASSPGVGVSRGYTF. The chain recombines TRBV19 with TRBJ1-2, with D possibly matching TRBD1 (6 bases). V was clipped by 5 bases and J by 8 bases, with 21 bases between them. The CDR3 spans 15 residues. CDR1 is LNHDA and CDR2 is SQIVND in the germline V gene (reference sequence).

The chain couples TRBV7-3 to TRBJ2-1, with D unresolved. Germline CDR1 reads SGHTA; CDR2 reads FQGTGA. The V and J ends lost 2 bases and 0 bases respectively, with 8 bases between them. CDR3 length: 15 residues. CDR3 nucleotides: TGTGCCAGCAGCTTAGGCTCTTTCTCCTACAATGAGCAGTTCTTC. This translates into CASSLGSFSYNEQFF.

The chain recombines TRBV5-4 with TRBJ1-6; D possibly corresponds to TRBD1 (5 bases). V lost 0 bases and J lost 5, with 6 bases in between. Germline lookup yields CDR1 SGHNT and CDR2 YYREEE (reference sequence). The CDR3 has 14 residues. In nucleotides, the CDR3 is TGTGCCAGCAGCTTGGCGACAGATAATTCACCCCTCCACTTT. This gives the protein CASSLATDNSPLHF. The whole variable domain, filled in from reference TRBV5-4 and TRBJ1-6, reads ETGVTQSPTHLIKTRGQQVTLRCSSQSGHNTVSWYQQALGQGPQFIFQYYREEENGRGNFPPRFSGLQFPNYSSELNVNALELDDSALYLCASSLATDNSPLHFGNGTRLTVT.